This T cell receptor beta chain was captured in a study of blood T cell repertoires in COVID-19. Germline lookup yields CDR1 MNHNS and CDR2 SASEGT. Trimming removed 2 bases from V and 7 bases from J; junction bases left unmatched: 5. There are 14 residues in the CDR3. TCRdb keeps only in-frame clones here, not all; method: immunoSEQ multiplex PCR. The table has some 130,000 clones, roughly two thirds seen once. The sequenced sample was peripheral blood. This receptor was taken from a woman in her sixties or seventies with acute or convalescent COVID-19. This chain connects TRBV6-1 to TRBJ2-1; TRBD2 agrees at 7 bases. CDR3 amino acids: CASSESGITNEQFF. The CDR3 DNA reads TGTGCCAGCAGTGAAAGCGGGATCACGAATGAGCAGTTCTTC.